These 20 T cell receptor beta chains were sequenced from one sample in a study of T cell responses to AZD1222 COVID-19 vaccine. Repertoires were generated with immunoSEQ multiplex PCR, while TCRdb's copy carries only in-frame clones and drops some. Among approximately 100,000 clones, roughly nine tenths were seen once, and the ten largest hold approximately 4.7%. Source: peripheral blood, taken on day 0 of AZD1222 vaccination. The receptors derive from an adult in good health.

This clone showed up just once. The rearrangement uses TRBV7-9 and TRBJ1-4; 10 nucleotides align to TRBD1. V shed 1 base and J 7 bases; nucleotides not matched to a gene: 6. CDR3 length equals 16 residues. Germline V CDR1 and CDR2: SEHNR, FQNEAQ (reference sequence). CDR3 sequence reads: CASSLDNGDRGEKLFF. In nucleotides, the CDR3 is TGTGCCAGCAGCTTAGACAACGGGGACAGGGGTGAAAAACTGTTTTTT.

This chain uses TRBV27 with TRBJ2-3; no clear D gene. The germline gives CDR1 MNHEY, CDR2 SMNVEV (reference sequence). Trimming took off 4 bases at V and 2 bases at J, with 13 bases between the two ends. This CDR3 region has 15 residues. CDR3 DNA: TGTGCCAGCAGTTACCTTGGTCCTCCCACAGATACGCAGTATTTT. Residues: CASSYLGPPTDTQYF.

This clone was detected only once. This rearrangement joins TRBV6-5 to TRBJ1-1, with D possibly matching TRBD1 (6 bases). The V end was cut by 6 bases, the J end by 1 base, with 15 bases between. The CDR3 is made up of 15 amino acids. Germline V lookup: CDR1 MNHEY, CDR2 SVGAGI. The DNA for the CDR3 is TGTGCCAGCAGCTATACAGGGTCCGGGAACACTGAAGCTTTCTTT. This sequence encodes CASSYTGSGNTEAFF.

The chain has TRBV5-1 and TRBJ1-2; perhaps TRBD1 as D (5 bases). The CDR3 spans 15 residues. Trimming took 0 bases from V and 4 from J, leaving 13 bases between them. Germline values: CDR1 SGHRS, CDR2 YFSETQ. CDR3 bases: TGCGCCAGCAGCTTGGCCGTGGGGGGACGCTATGGCTACACCTTC. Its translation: CASSLAVGGRYGYTF.

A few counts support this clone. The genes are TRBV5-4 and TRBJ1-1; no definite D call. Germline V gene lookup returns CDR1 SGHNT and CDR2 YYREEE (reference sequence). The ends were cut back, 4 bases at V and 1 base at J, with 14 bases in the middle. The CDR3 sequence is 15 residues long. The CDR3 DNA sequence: TGTGCCAGCAGCCCGTACCTTAACTCGAACACTGAAGCTTTCTTT. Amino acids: CASSPYLNSNTEAFF.

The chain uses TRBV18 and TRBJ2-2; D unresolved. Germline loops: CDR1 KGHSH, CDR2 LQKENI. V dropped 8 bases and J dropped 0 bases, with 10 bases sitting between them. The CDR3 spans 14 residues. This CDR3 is CASTSGPNTGELFF. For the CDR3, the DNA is TGTGCCAGCACCTCCGGGCCGAACACCGGGGAGCTGTTTTTT.

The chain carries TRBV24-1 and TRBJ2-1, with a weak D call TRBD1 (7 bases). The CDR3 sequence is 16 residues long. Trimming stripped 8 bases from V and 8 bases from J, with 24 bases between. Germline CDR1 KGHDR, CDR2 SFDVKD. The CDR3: CATTRGGQGGSHEQFF. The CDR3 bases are TGTGCCACCACCAGAGGGGGGCAGGGGGGTTCGCATGAGCAGTTCTTC.

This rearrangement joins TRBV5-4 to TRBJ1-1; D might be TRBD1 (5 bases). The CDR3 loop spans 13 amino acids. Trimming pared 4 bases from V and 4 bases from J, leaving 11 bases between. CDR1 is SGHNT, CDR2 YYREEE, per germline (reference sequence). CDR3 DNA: TGTGCCAGCAGCGGGGGGGTGAGCACTGAAGCTTTCTTT. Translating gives CASSGGVSTEAFF. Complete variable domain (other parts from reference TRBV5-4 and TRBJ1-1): ETGVTQSPTHLIKTRGQQVTLRCSSQSGHNTVSWYQQALGQGPQFIFQYYREEENGRGNFPPRFSGLQFPNYSSELNVNALELDDSALYLCASSGGVSTEAFFGQGTRLTVV.

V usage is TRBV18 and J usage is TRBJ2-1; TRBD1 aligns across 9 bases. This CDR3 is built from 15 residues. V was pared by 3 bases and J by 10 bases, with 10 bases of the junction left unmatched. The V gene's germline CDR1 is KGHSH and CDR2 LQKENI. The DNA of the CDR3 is TGTGCCAGCTCACCCACCGGGGGGACAGGGCGGGAGCAGTTCTTC. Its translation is CASSPTGGTGREQFF.

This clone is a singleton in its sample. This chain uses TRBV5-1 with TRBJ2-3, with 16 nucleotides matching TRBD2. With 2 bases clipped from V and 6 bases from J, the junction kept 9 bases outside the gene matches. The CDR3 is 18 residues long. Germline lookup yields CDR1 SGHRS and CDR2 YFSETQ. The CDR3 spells CASSLTGTSGGAGDTQYF. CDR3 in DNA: TGCGCCAGCAGCTTAACCGGGACTAGCGGGGGGGCCGGGGATACGCAGTATTTT.

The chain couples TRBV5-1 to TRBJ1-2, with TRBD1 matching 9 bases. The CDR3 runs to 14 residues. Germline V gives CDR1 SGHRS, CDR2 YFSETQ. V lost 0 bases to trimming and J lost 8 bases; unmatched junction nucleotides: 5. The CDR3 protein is CASSLVGTGSGYTF. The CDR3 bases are TGCGCCAGCAGCTTGGTTGGGACAGGGAGCGGCTACACCTTC.

Written as DNA, the CDR3 is TGTGCCAGCAGTCTCGGACAGGGGGGGACTGAAGCTTTCTTT. Translating it yields CASSLGQGGTEAFF. This chain links TRBV27 with TRBJ1-1, with TRBD1 matching over 10 bases. The V gene's germline CDR1 is MNHEY and CDR2 SMNVEV (reference sequence). The J segment lost 5 bases and the V segment lost 5 bases, leaving 5 bases of the junction unmatched. The length of the CDR3 is 14 residues.

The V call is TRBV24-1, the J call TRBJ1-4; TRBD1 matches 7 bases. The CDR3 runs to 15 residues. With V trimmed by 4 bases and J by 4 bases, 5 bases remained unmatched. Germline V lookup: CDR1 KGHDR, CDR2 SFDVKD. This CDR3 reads CATSETGAGNEKLFF. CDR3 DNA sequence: TGTGCCACCAGTGAAACAGGGGCGGGTAATGAAAAACTGTTTTTT.

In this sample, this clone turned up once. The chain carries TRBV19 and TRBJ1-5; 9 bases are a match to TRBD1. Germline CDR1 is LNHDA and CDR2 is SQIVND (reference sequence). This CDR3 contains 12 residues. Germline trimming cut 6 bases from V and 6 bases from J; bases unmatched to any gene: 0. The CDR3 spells CASRDRGQPQHF. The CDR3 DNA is TGTGCCAGTAGGGACAGGGGTCAGCCCCAGCATTTT.

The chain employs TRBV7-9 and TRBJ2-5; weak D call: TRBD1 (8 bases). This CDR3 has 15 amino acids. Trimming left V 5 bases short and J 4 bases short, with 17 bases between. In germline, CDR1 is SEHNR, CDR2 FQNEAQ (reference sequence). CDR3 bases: TGTGCCAGCAGCACCAGACAGGGGAGGGCAGAGACCCAGTACTTC. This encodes CASSTRQGRAETQYF.

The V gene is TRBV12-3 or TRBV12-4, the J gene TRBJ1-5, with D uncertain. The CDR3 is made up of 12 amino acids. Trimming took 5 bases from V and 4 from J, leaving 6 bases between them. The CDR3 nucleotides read TGTGCCAGCAGTCTGAATAATCAGCCCCAGCATTTT. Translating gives CASSLNNQPQHF.

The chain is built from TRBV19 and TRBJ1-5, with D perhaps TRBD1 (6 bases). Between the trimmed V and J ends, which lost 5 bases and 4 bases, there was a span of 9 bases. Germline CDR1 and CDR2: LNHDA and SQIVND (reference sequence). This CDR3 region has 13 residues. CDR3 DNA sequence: TGTGCCAGTAGTTTACAGGGAAATCAGCCCCAGCATTTT. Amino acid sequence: CASSLQGNQPQHF.

The CDR3 DNA sequence: TGTGCCAGCAAAAGAGATCTGGAGGGCAATGAGCAGTTCTTC. Amino acid sequence: CASKRDLEGNEQFF. V and J are TRBV28 and TRBJ2-1, with TRBD2 as a possible D gene (6 bases). Germline-derived CDR1 and CDR2 are MDHEN and SYDVKM. CDR3 length equals 14 residues. The V gene lost 7 bases and the J gene lost 6 bases, with 16 bases spanning the gap.

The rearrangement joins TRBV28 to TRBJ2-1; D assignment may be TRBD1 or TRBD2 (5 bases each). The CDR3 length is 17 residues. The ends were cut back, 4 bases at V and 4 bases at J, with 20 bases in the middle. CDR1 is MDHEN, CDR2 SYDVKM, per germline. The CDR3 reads CASSYTRRGRAYNEQFF. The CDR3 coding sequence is TGTGCCAGCAGTTATACCCGCCGGGGCAGAGCATACAATGAGCAGTTCTTC.

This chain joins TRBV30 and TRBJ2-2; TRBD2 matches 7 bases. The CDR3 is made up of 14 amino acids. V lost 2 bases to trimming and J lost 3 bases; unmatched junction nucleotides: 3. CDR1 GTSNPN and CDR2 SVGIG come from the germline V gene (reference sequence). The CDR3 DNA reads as TGTGCCTGGAGTAGTGGGAGGGACACCGGGGAGCTGTTTTTT. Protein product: CAWSSGRDTGELFF. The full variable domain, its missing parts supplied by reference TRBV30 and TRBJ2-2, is SQTIHQWPATLVQPVGSPLSLECTVEGTSNPNLYWYRQAAGRGLQLLFYSVGIGQISSEVPQNLSASRPQDRQFILSSKKLLLSDSGFYLCAWSSGRDTGELFFGEGSRLTVL.